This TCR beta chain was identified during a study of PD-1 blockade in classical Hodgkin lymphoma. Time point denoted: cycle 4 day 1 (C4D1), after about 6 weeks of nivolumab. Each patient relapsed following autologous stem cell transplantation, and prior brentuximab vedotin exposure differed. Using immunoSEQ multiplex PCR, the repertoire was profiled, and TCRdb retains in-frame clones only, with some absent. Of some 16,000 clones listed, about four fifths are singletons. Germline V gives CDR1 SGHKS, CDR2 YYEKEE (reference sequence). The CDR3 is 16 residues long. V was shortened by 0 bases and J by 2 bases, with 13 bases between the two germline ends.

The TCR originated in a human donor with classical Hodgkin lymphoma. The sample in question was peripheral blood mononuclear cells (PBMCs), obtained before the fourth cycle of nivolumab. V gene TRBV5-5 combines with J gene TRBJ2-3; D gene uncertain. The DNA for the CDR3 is TGTGCCAGCAGCTTGGCCGGGCCGGACCTCACAGATACGCAGTATTTT. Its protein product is CASSLAGPDLTDTQYF.